This T cell receptor (beta chain) derives from a study of CD8 T cells in ankylosing spondylitis. Losses at the gene ends were 4 bases for V and 4 bases for J; bases not matched to a gene: 11. Germline V gene lookup returns CDR1 SGHRS and CDR2 YFSETQ. This CDR3 spans 17 amino acids. MiXCR, run by TCRdb on the 5' RACE reads, gives a single entry per CDR3 protein. Seen here are around 99,000 distinct CDR3 sequences, 7.5% to 9% observed once, and the top ten hold about 4.6%. The source of this sequence is a male donor with ankylosing spondylitis or in good health (not recorded which). The chain joins TRBV5-1 to TRBJ1-2, with 12 bases identical to TRBD1. The sample taken for sequencing was blood, either unsorted or a sorted T cell fraction (not recorded which). CDR3 DNA sequence: TGCGCCAGCAGCCCTAAGGGACAGGGGGCGCGAGGCTATGGCTACACCTTC. Amino acids: CASSPKGQGARGYGYTF. Full variable domain (rest looked up from reference TRBV5-1 and TRBJ1-2): KAGVTQTPRYLIKTRGQQVTLSCSPISGHRSVSWYQQTPGQGLQFLFEYFSETQRNKGNFPGRFSGRQFSNSRSEMNVSTLELGDSALYLCASSPKGQGARGYGYTFGSGTRLTVV.